The present T cell receptor beta chain was sequenced within a study of T cell changes during pregnancy in multiple sclerosis. TCRdb's table, derived via immunoSEQ multiplex PCR, lists solely in-frame clones and lacks some. The sample contains just under 100,000 clones, 85% to 95% of which appear only once. Germline-derived CDR1 and CDR2 are WSHSY and SAAADI. V shed 6 bases, J shed 10 bases, and the junction held 12 bases outside the gene matches. CDR3 length: 14 residues. This TCR was sampled from a female donor with multiple sclerosis, enrolled in a pregnancy study. Sample: peripheral blood, taken after pregnancy. V is TRBV10-2 and J is TRBJ1-2, with TRBD1 matching 9 bases. CDR3 sequence (DNA): TGCGCCAGCAGCAAAAGGACAGGGGCGGATCTCTACACCTTC. Translating it yields CASSKRTGADLYTF.